This is a list of T cell receptor beta chains from one sample in a study of beta chain features in type 1 diabetes. Profiled with immunoSEQ multiplex PCR; TCRdb holds only in-frame clones, not every one. The sample contains 300,000 to 350,000 clones, roughly 14% of which appear only once. The source material was naive CD4+ T cells from blood. The receptors stem from a woman younger than 35 with type 1 diabetes. The CDR3 runs from the conserved cysteine through the conserved F or W. D genes are given only for firm matches. Rows may omit the clone size; those that give it use once, few, many or a size class.

TRBD1	TRBV27	few	TRBJ2-1	TGTGCCAGCAGTCACGGACAGGGGGCCGGCAATGAGCAGTTCTTC	CASSHGQGAGNEQFF
NA	TRBV4-3	NA	TRBJ1-5	TGCGCCAGCAGCCAAGATCCCAGAAATCAGCCCCAGCATTTT	CASSQDPRNQPQHF
NA	TRBV30	NA	TRBJ2-7	TGTGCCTGGAGTGGGGCTATCCACCTTTACGAGCAGTACTTC	CAWSGAIHLYEQYF
NA	TRBV7-2	few	TRBJ2-3	TGTGCCAGCAGCGCGGAGGGGGGGGCGGATACGCAGTATTTT	CASSAEGGADTQYF
NA	TRBV9	NA	TRBJ2-1	TGTGCCAGCAGCCCAAGCGCCGGTCTATACAATGAGCAGTTCTTC	CASSPSAGLYNEQFF
NA	TRBV18	NA	TRBJ2-3	TGTGCCAGCTCGCCGGTGAGGGTCTACACAGATACGCAGTATTTT	CASSPVRVYTDTQYF
TRBD2	TRBV7-6	NA	TRBJ2-1	TGTGCCAGCAGCCCTAGCGGGAGGGCCGGTGAGCAGTTCTTC	CASSPSGRAGEQFF
TRBD1	TRBV5-1	NA	TRBJ1-5	TGCGCCAGCAGCGCCGGAGGACAGGGGAATCAGCCCCAGCATTTT	CASSAGGQGNQPQHF
TRBD1	TRBV6-1	NA	TRBJ2-1	TGTGCCAGCAGTGGAAGACCAGGGTCGGGACAGAACTACAATGAGCAGTTCTTC	CASSGRPGSGQNYNEQFF
NA	TRBV27	NA	TRBJ1-2	TGTGCCAGCAGTTTCCGGGGAGGCTATGGCTACACCTTC	CASSFRGGYGYTF
TRBD2	TRBV30	NA	TRBJ2-7	TGTGCCTGGACTAGCGGGAGCTACGAGCAGTACTTC	CAWTSGSYEQYF
TRBD1	TRBV5-6	few	TRBJ2-7	TGTGCCAGCAGACTCAGGGGGTACCACGAGCAGTACTTC	CASRLRGYHEQYF
TRBD1	TRBV30	few	TRBJ2-7	TGTGCCCAGGGCGGGACAGGGTATTTGCAGTACTTC	CAQGGTGYLQYF
NA	TRBV6-6	few	TRBJ1-1	TGTGCCAGCAGGCAAAGAACTGGTGAAGCTTTCTTT	CASRQRTGEAFF
TRBD2	TRBV28	once	TRBJ2-4	TGTGCCAGCAGCTTACTGATGGGGGGGATCCACATTCAGTACTTC	CASSLLMGGIHIQYF
NA	TRBV27	few	TRBJ1-5	TGTGCCAGCAGTTTATCGCCTCTCTATAGCAATCAGCCCCAGCATTTT	CASSLSPLYSNQPQHF
NA	TRBV18	NA	TRBJ2-7	TGTGCCAGCTCACCCGAGACAGGTACCTCCTACGAGCAGTACTTC	CASSPETGTSYEQYF
TRBD2	TRBV9	NA	TRBJ2-6	TGTGCCAGCAGCGTATACGGGGGACTAGCGGGAGGCGCTGGGGCCAACGTCCTGACTTTC	CASSVYGGLAGGAGANVLTF
NA	TRBV29-1	NA	TRBJ2-5	TGCAGCGTTGCGATGGGAGGAGAGACCCAGTACTTC	CSVAMGGETQYF
NA	TRBV29-1	few	TRBJ1-2	TGCAGCGTTGAAGATGGGGGGGATGGCTACACCTTC	CSVEDGGDGYTF
TRBD2	TRBV18	NA	TRBJ2-1	TGTGCCAGCTCTCCTAGCGGGAGAGAGGGCAATGAGCAGTTCTTC	CASSPSGREGNEQFF
NA	TRBV5-1	few	TRBJ2-7	TGCGCCAGCAGCTCACCGGGACTGGACTACGAGCAGTACTTC	CASSSPGLDYEQYF
TRBD1	TRBV2	few	TRBJ2-4	TGTGCCAGCAGACCCAGACAGGGCTCTATGGGCATTCAGTACTTC	CASRPRQGSMGIQYF
NA	TRBV7-9	few	TRBJ2-1	TGTGCCAGCAGCTTAATGGAGGGGAATGAGCAGTTCTTC	CASSLMEGNEQFF
NA	TRBV19	NA	TRBJ2-5	TGTGCCAGTAGTAGTAACAGGTTTTTGCAAGAGACCCAGTACTTC	CASSSNRFLQETQYF
NA	TRBV7-6	NA	TRBJ2-5	TGTGCCAGCAGATCCGACCAAGAGACCCAGTACTTC	CASRSDQETQYF
TRBD2	TRBV7-2	NA	TRBJ2-1	TGTGCCAGCAGCTTAGCTGTGCTAGCGGGGGACTCCTACAATGAGCAGTTCTTC	CASSLAVLAGDSYNEQFF
NA	TRBV30	few	TRBJ2-5	TGTGCCTGGAGTGTGGCCCCCGGACTACGGTACCAAGAGACCCAGTACTTC	CAWSVAPGLRYQETQYF
TRBD1	TRBV19	NA	TRBJ2-1	TGTGCCAGTAGTAAGGACTGGACAGGCAATGAGCAGTTCTTC	CASSKDWTGNEQFF
NA	TRBV23-1	NA	TRBJ1-4	TGCGCCAGCAGTCAACGGGGGGAAACGGATGAAAAACTGTTTTTT	CASSQRGETDEKLFF
TRBD2	TRBV15	few	TRBJ2-1	TGTGCCACCAGCAGAGGGCCGGGGCTAGCGGACTCCTACAATGAGCAGTTCTTC	CATSRGPGLADSYNEQFF
NA	TRBV11-2	NA	TRBJ2-1	TGTGCCAGCAGCCAATCGACTAGTAACAATGAGCAGTTCTTC	CASSQSTSNNEQFF
NA	TRBV2	NA	TRBJ2-7	TGTGCCAGCAAGAAGGGGACAAGTCCCTACGAGCAGTACTTC	CASKKGTSPYEQYF
TRBD1	TRBV5-4	NA	TRBJ2-1	TGTGCCAGCAGCCCGAGGACAGGGGGCTACAATGAGCAGTTCTTC	CASSPRTGGYNEQFF
TRBD1	TRBV5-1	NA	TRBJ1-1	TGCGCCAGCAGCTCCACAGGGGCCGACACTGAAGCTTTCTTT	CASSSTGADTEAFF
TRBD1	TRBV30	NA	TRBJ1-1	TGTGCCTGGAGACCAAGGACAGGGAAAGCTTTCTTT	CAWRPRTGKAFF
TRBD1	TRBV18	NA	TRBJ2-5	TGTGCCAGCTCACCTAGAACAGGGGAAGAGACCCAGTACTTC	CASSPRTGEETQYF
TRBD2	TRBV19	NA	TRBJ2-3	TGTGCCAGTAGTATAGATTCCCTAGCGGGAGATACGCAGTATTTT	CASSIDSLAGDTQYF
TRBD2	TRBV9	few	TRBJ2-5	TGTGCCAGCAGCGTAGCGGGAGGGCCAGAGACCCAGTACTTC	CASSVAGGPETQYF
NA	TRBV15	few	TRBJ1-5	TGTGCCACCAGCAGAGCGAGGGCTCCGGGCAATCAGCCCCAGCATTTT	CATSRARAPGNQPQHF
NA	TRBV5-1	few	TRBJ1-1	TGCGCCAGCAGCAGAGACACTGAAGCTTTCTTT	CASSRDTEAFF
NA	TRBV5-1	few	TRBJ2-1	TGCGCCAGCAGCGCGCGGATGGACGGGGCCTACAATGAGCAGTTCTTC	CASSARMDGAYNEQFF
NA	TRBV7-9	NA	TRBJ1-3	TGTGCCAGCAGCTTAGGGCAAGAGCGAGGCTCTGGAAACACCATATATTTT	CASSLGQERGSGNTIYF
NA	TRBV30	NA	TRBJ1-4	TGTGCCTGGAGTGTACTGATCGGTGTTGAAAAACTGTTTTTT	CAWSVLIGVEKLFF
TRBD2	TRBV29-1	few	TRBJ2-1	TGCAGCGTTGCCGTTACTAGCGGGAGTTACAATGAGCAGTTCTTC	CSVAVTSGSYNEQFF
NA	TRBV11-3	NA	TRBJ2-1	TGTGCCAGCAGCTTAGCCTACTACAATGAGCAGTTCTTC	CASSLAYYNEQFF
TRBD1	TRBV7-9	few	TRBJ2-3	TGTGCCAGCAGCGAGAGACAGGGGAGCACAGATACGCAGTATTTT	CASSERQGSTDTQYF
TRBD1	TRBV2	NA	TRBJ1-5	TGTGCCAGCAGGGACAGGGGGCCGAATCAGCCCCAGCATTTT	CASRDRGPNQPQHF
TRBD2	TRBV5-1	NA	TRBJ2-1	TGCGCCAGCACCCGGACTAGCGTCACCTACAATGAGCAGTTCTTC	CASTRTSVTYNEQFF
TRBD2	TRBV5-1	NA	TRBJ2-7	TGCGCCAGCAGAAAGGGGGGTAGCGGGACCTACGAGCAGTACTTC	CASRKGGSGTYEQYF
NA	TRBV28	few	TRBJ2-4	TGTGCCACCCCCGGCGAGGGAAACATTCAGTACTTC	CATPGEGNIQYF
TRBD1	TRBV5-1	NA	TRBJ2-1	TGCGCCAGCAGCTGGACAGGGGGAATTTCCTACAATGAGCAGTTCTTC	CASSWTGGISYNEQFF
TRBD2	TRBV7-2	NA	TRBJ2-1	TGTGCCAGCAGCTCAGGCCTAGCGGGAGCCAATGAGCAGTTCTTC	CASSSGLAGANEQFF
NA	TRBV11-3	few	TRBJ2-1	TGTGCCAGCAGCCCTCGTGGGAGTGGCGTAAACAATGAGCAGTTCTTC	CASSPRGSGVNNEQFF
NA	TRBV9	NA	TRBJ2-3	TGTGCCAGCAGCGTAGGACTAGTGGGCACAGATACGCAGTATTTT	CASSVGLVGTDTQYF
TRBD1	TRBV19	NA	TRBJ1-5	TGTGCCAGTACTTGGAGGACAGGGGAAAATCAGCCCCAGCATTTT	CASTWRTGENQPQHF
NA	TRBV19	few	TRBJ1-5	TGTGCCAGTAGTCCAGAGACAGGCATCAATCAGCCCCAGCATTTT	CASSPETGINQPQHF
NA	TRBV5-1	few	TRBJ2-1	TGCGCCAGCAGCTTGGGGCAGACATACAATGAGCAGTTCTTC	CASSLGQTYNEQFF